This record concerns one TCR beta chain sequence. The data belong to a study of blood T cell repertoires in COVID-19. This CDR3 is built from 14 residues. V lost 0 bases and J lost 8, with 11 bases in between. Germline V gives CDR1 SGHRS, CDR2 YFSETQ. Clones were sequenced by immunoSEQ multiplex PCR, and TCRdb holds only the in-frame ones, with some missing. The profile covers 100,000 to 150,000 clones, with around 89% appearing a single time and roughly 4.3% taken by the ten largest. This receptor was taken from a man aged 55 to 70 with COVID-19, enrolled during active disease. What was sequenced was peripheral blood. The rearrangement links TRBV5-1 to TRBJ1-4; maybe TRBD1 (5 bases). In nucleotides, the CDR3 is TGCGCCAGCAGCTTGGAGCCAGGGCGGGAAAAACTGTTTTTT. Translating it yields CASSLEPGREKLFF.